This T cell receptor beta chain was recovered during a study of Tregs in tolerant kidney transplant recipients. As for the study in general: Mixed chimerism was transient after nonmyeloablative marrow transplants from related graft donors. General observations from the study: Biological reproducibility was not directly addressed, but technical replication error appeared minimal. Some patients' samples used different primers over time, so nucleotide sequences weren't comparable. Activated donor B cell expansion appeared to reveal the most relevant donor-specific TCRbeta repertoire.

Germline values: CDR1 SGHRS, CDR2 YFSETQ. The CDR3 has 14 residues. The germline V and J ends were trimmed by 0 bases and 7 bases, with 10 bases remaining between them. This clone was recorded once. Its matching antigen is unknown. Assay used: immunoSEQ multiplex PCR; TCRdb lists only in-frame clones, some missing. This repertoire shows over 50,000 clones, over 75% found once; its top ten account for around 1.9%. The starting material was Tregs from blood, obtained before the transplant. This clonotype was sampled from a human donor who received a combined kidney and bone marrow transplant. V usage is TRBV5-1 and J usage is TRBJ2-2; no clear D. This CDR3 reads CASSLEASLGELFF. The CDR3 coding sequence is TGCGCCAGCAGCTTGGAGGCTTCTCTCGGGGAGCTGTTTTTT.